What follows are 8 T cell receptor beta chains derived from one specimen sequenced in a study of cytomegalovirus exposure and HLA in healthy donors. The PCR employed 60 Vbeta primers together with 13 Jbeta primers. Data came from immunoSEQ multiplex PCR; TCRdb stores just in-frame clones and leaves some out. The repertoire has around 300,000 clones, 72% of them found once; the top ten carry approximately 2.5%. Input material: PBMCs. These receptor sequences come from a female donor in good health and CMV-seronegative.

V is TRBV12-5 and J is TRBJ1-3; 8 nucleotides line up with TRBD1. Trimming took 0 bases from V and 0 from J; bases not matched to a gene: 7. In germline, CDR1 is LGHNT, CDR2 FRNRAP. This CDR3 contains 18 residues. The CDR3 region is CASGLVLRGTGSGNTIYF. The CDR3 bases are TGTGCTAGTGGTTTGGTTCTTCGGGGGACAGGCTCTGGAAACACCATATATTTT.

The chain combines TRBV6-6 with TRBJ1-4; D unclear. The CDR3 is 14 residues long. V was pared by 6 bases and J by 0 bases, with 8 bases between. Germline CDR1 MNHNY, CDR2 SVGAGI (reference sequence). The CDR3 reads CASRAFATNEKLFF. Written as DNA, the CDR3 is TGTGCCAGCAGGGCTTTCGCAACTAATGAAAAACTGTTTTTT.

V gene TRBV2 combines with J gene TRBJ2-5; D unclear. The J call may be incorrect, as the DNA end agrees better with TRBJ2-7. Germline CDR1 is SNHLY and CDR2 is FYNNEI. The CDR3 has 13 residues. The chain's CDR3 is CASSEYYSYEQYF. CDR3 DNA: TGTGCCAGCAGTGAGTACTACTCCTACGAGCAGTACTTC.

J is TRBJ2-7 and V is TRBV27, with D uncertain. The CDR3 loop spans 12 amino acids. V lost 3 bases and J 3 bases, leaving 6 bases between the germline ends. Germline assignment: CDR1 MNHEY and CDR2 SMNVEV (reference sequence). The chain's CDR3 is CASSLSGYEQYF. The CDR3 nucleotides read TGTGCCAGCAGTTTGAGTGGCTACGAGCAGTACTTC.

In its sample, this clone was seen once. The chain uses TRBV25-1 and TRBJ1-1; TRBD1 is a possible D gene (6 bases). Germline V gene sequence: CDR1 MGHDK, CDR2 SYGVNS. The CDR3 is 18 amino acids. Trimming cost V 0 bases and J 1 base, with 18 bases left between them. CDR3 DNA: TGTGCCAGCAGTGAATATATGGGGACACCATCCAGGAACACTGAAGCTTTCTTT. This codes for CASSEYMGTPSRNTEAFF.

Concerning this clone itself: This sample includes further DNA sequences coding for the same CDR3. The genes are TRBV27 and TRBJ2-7; 7 bases agree with TRBD2. Germline CDR1 and CDR2: MNHEY and SMNVEV (reference sequence). The ends lost 6 bases at V and 7 bases at J; junction bases unmatched: 6. The CDR3 loop spans 12 amino acids. The CDR3 spells CASSLGGSEQYF. The CDR3 bases are TGTGCCAGCAGCCTCGGGGGGAGTGAGCAGTACTTC.

As regards this clone: At one end, the junction sequence differs from germline, possibly due to a read error. Additional DNA sequences in this sample encode the identical CDR3. The J gene is TRBJ2-7, the V gene TRBV28, with D hard to call. The CDR3 is 12 residues long. Germline CDR1 and CDR2: MDHEN and SYDVKM. For the CDR3, the DNA is TGTGCCAGCAGAGCTACAGTACGCGAGCAATACTTC. Translated, it gives CASRATVREQYF.

The rearrangement joins TRBV6-1 to TRBJ2-7; 10 bases are shared with TRBD1. V lost 3 bases to trimming and J lost 4 bases; unmatched junction nucleotides: 6. The CDR3 runs 15 residues. CDR1 MNHNS and CDR2 SASEGT come from the germline V gene. As DNA, the CDR3 is TGTGCCAGCAGTGAGAGACAGGGGGCTGGATACGAGCAGTACTTC. This sequence encodes CASSERQGAGYEQYF.